The rows below give T cell receptor beta chains drawn from one sample of a study of T-cell reconstitution after alpha-beta-depleted transplantation in children. TCRdb independently ran MiXCR on the PCR reads; one entry per CDR3 protein. This table holds 300,000 to 350,000 distinct CDR3 sequences, around 25% found once. Sequencing was performed on PBMCs, mostly from graft donor cells, taken 180 days after TCRalphabeta/CD19-depleted stem cell transplant. Receptors were obtained from a male patient younger than 18 who had a stem cell transplant for acute lymphoblastic leukemia, so the T cells may come from the graft donor. The CDR3 runs from the conserved cysteine through the conserved F or W. D genes are given only for firm matches. Size tells how often a clone was seen (once, few, many) or the class of an expanded clone, and some rows leave it out.

clone_size j_call v_call d_call cdr3_aa cdr3_nt
few TRBJ1-2 TRBV15 NA CATSRETGSNYGYTF TGTGCCACCAGCAGGGAAACCGGGTCTAACTATGGCTACACCTTC
NA TRBJ2-3 TRBV20-1 TRBD2 CSPSGTSGDTQYF TGCAGCCCTAGCGGGACCTCGGGGGATACGCAGTATTTT
few TRBJ2-7 TRBV3-1 TRBD1 CASSPLGQGGEQYF TGTGCCAGCAGCCCACTCGGACAGGGTGGCGAGCAGTACTTC
few TRBJ2-5 TRBV20-1 NA CSASSWGLRQETQYF TGCAGTGCTAGTAGTTGGGGCCTTCGCCAAGAGACCCAGTACTTC
NA TRBJ2-1 TRBV2 NA CASSEVTPSSYNEQFF TGTGCCAGCAGTGAAGTGACTCCTAGCTCCTACAATGAGCAGTTCTTC
NA TRBJ2-7 TRBV20-1 NA CSASSGHPFYEQYF TGCAGTGCTAGTAGCGGCCACCCATTTTACGAGCAGTACTTC
NA TRBJ2-7 TRBV3-1 NA CASSQFLAWSSYEQYF TGTGCCAGCAGCCAATTTTTAGCTTGGAGTTCCTACGAGCAGTACTTC
many TRBJ2-1 TRBV7-6 NA CASSSATSFPQFF TGTGCCAGCAGCTCGGCGACTAGTTTCCCGCAGTTCTTC
NA TRBJ1-5 TRBV6-1 TRBD1 CASSLHTGGNQPQHF TGTGCCAGCAGTCTCCATACAGGGGGCAATCAGCCCCAGCATTTT
few TRBJ1-6 TRBV5-1 TRBD1 CASSFGPTGSGAPLHF TGCGCCAGCAGCTTTGGCCCGACAGGGTCCGGTGCACCCCTCCACTTT
NA TRBJ2-1 TRBV6-5 NA CASSYAGSSYNEQFF TGTGCCAGCAGTTACGCGGGGAGCTCCTACAATGAGCAGTTCTTC
few TRBJ1-2 TRBV20-1 NA CSARDVGQYGYTF TGCAGTGCTAGAGATGTAGGGCAATATGGCTACACCTTC
NA TRBJ2-2 TRBV6-5 TRBD2 CASSYSTRAGGNTGELFF TGTGCCAGCAGTTACTCGACAAGGGCGGGAGGAAACACCGGGGAGCTGTTTTTT
few TRBJ2-1 TRBV18 NA CATRAPGGIEYNEQFF TGTGCCACCAGGGCCCCTGGGGGCATAGAGTACAATGAGCAGTTCTTC
NA TRBJ1-5 TRBV24-1 TRBD1 CATSDHGQESFQPQHF TGTGCCACCAGTGACCACGGACAGGAAAGTTTTCAGCCCCAGCATTTT
NA TRBJ2-1 TRBV11-2 TRBD1 CASRIKGQGSYNEQFF TGTGCCAGCAGGATAAAAGGACAGGGTTCCTACAATGAGCAGTTCTTC
few TRBJ2-1 TRBV12-3/TRBV12-4 NA CASSLVRAPRRNEQFF TGTGCCAGCAGTTTAGTCCGGGCACCACGTCGCAATGAGCAGTTCTTC
NA TRBJ1-6 TRBV7-9 NA CASSLVVGGSPLHF TGTGCCAGCAGCTTAGTGGTGGGGGGCTCACCCCTCCACTTT
NA TRBJ2-1 TRBV9 NA CASSVGGAPGWSYNEQFF TGTGCCAGCAGCGTTGGGGGGGCTCCGGGGTGGTCCTACAATGAGCAGTTCTTC
NA TRBJ1-5 TRBV7-9 TRBD1 CASSGGQGNQPQHF TGTGCCAGCAGCGGGGGACAGGGGAATCAGCCCCAGCATTTT
few TRBJ1-6 TRBV5-1 NA CASSLTGTWKSPLHF TGCGCCAGCAGCTTGACAGGGACATGGAAGTCACCCCTCCACTTT
NA TRBJ2-3 TRBV24-1 TRBD1 CASQGSTDTQYF TGTGCCTCACAGGGGTCCACAGATACGCAGTATTTT
few TRBJ1-4 TRBV6-5 NA CASSYQGVATNEKLFF TGTGCCAGCAGTTACCAGGGCGTCGCAACTAATGAAAAACTGTTTTTT
NA TRBJ2-7 TRBV6-1 TRBD1 CASSVNRGAYEQYF TGTGCCAGCAGTGTTAACAGGGGAGCCTACGAGCAGTACTTC
NA TRBJ1-1 TRBV20-1 TRBD1 CSAPSTGRPMNTEAFF TGCAGTGCTCCATCGACAGGGAGGCCTATGAACACTGAAGCTTTCTTT
few TRBJ1-2 TRBV20-1 NA CSAQGLNNYGYTF TGCAGTGCTCAGGGACTGAATAACTATGGCTACACCTTC
few TRBJ2-2 TRBV19 TRBD1 CASSLDRGETGELFF TGTGCCAGTAGCCTGGACAGGGGCGAGACCGGGGAGCTGTTTTTT
NA TRBJ2-7 TRBV5-6 NA CASFRGAFASYEQYF TGTGCCAGCTTCAGGGGGGCATTTGCGTCCTACGAGCAGTACTTC
few TRBJ2-7 TRBV7-2 TRBD1 CASSSASGTGSYEQYF TGTGCCAGCAGCTCCGCCTCCGGGACAGGTTCCTACGAGCAGTACTTC
NA TRBJ1-1 TRBV15 NA CATSGQLNTEAFF TGTGCCACCAGCGGCCAACTGAACACTGAAGCTTTCTTT
few TRBJ2-1 TRBV12-3/TRBV12-4 NA CASSLGTNEQFF TGTGCCAGCAGTTTAGGGACGAATGAGCAGTTCTTC
NA TRBJ2-7 TRBV7-7 TRBD1 CASSLRTGGHEQYF TGTGCCAGCAGCTTGCGTACAGGGGGCCACGAGCAGTACTTC
few TRBJ1-1 TRBV10-3 TRBD1 CAISFGQANTEAFF TGTGCCATCAGTTTCGGACAGGCGAACACTGAAGCTTTCTTT
NA TRBJ2-1 TRBV5-1 NA CASSHGISSYNEQFF TGCGCCAGCAGCCACGGGATTAGCTCCTACAATGAGCAGTTCTTC
NA TRBJ2-1 TRBV18 NA CASSPGRSYNEQFF TGTGCCAGCTCACCCGGAAGGTCCTACAATGAGCAGTTCTTC
NA TRBJ2-7 TRBV2 NA CASSENYGGEQYF TGTGCCAGCAGTGAAAATTATGGGGGAGAGCAGTACTTC
once TRBJ2-3 TRBV7-7 TRBD2 CASSRSSGRAFTDTQYF TGTGCCAGCAGCCGTTCTAGCGGGAGGGCGTTCACAGATACGCAGTATTTT
few TRBJ2-3 TRBV5-1 NA CASSLVGPLSGDTQYF TGCGCCAGCAGCTTGGTAGGGCCTTTATCGGGAGATACGCAGTATTTT
few TRBJ2-2 TRBV7-6 NA CATQRAGELFF TGTGCCACTCAGCGCGCCGGGGAGCTGTTTTTT
few TRBJ2-3 TRBV28 NA CASSLASASTDTQYF TGTGCCAGCAGTTTAGCTAGCGCGAGCACAGATACGCAGTATTTT
NA TRBJ1-6 TRBV28 TRBD1 CASRTSGTGVSPLHF TGTGCCAGCAGAACCTCCGGGACAGGGGTTTCACCCCTCCACTTT
NA TRBJ2-5 TRBV2 NA CASLNWDPETQYF TGTGCCAGCCTAAATTGGGATCCGGAGACCCAGTACTTC
few TRBJ1-3 TRBV7-9 TRBD1 CASSAGTESSGNTIYF TGTGCCAGCAGCGCGGGGACAGAGAGCTCTGGAAACACCATATATTTT
few TRBJ2-3 TRBV9 TRBD2 CASSVAAGGGDTQYF TGTGCCAGCAGCGTAGCAGCGGGGGGAGGAGATACGCAGTATTTT
few TRBJ2-7 TRBV20-1 NA CSAVDLARSYEQYF TGCAGTGCTGTGGATCTAGCGCGCTCCTACGAGCAGTACTTC
NA TRBJ2-3 TRBV7-9 NA CASSPVSFTDTQYF TGTGCCAGCAGCCCTGTGTCGTTTACAGATACGCAGTATTTT
NA TRBJ2-3 TRBV19 TRBD2 CASRGTISTDTQYF TGTGCCAGCCGCGGGACTATTAGCACAGATACGCAGTATTTT
few TRBJ2-1 TRBV7-9 NA CASSLRDFYNEQFF TGTGCCAGCAGCCTCCGGGACTTCTACAATGAGCAGTTCTTC
NA TRBJ2-5 TRBV9 NA CASSVGRANQETQYF TGTGCCAGCAGCGTAGGTCGGGCCAACCAAGAGACCCAGTACTTC